These T cell receptor beta chains were read from a single sample in a study of CD8 T cells in ankylosing spondylitis. TCRdb independently ran MiXCR on the 5' RACE reads; one entry per CDR3 protein. The sample has 290,000 or so distinct CDR3 sequences; about 20% are singletons. Material: blood, either unsorted or a sorted T cell fraction (not recorded which). The receptor source for this set is a female donor with ankylosing spondylitis or in good health (not recorded which). The CDR3 runs from the conserved cysteine through the conserved F or W. A D gene is named only where the DNA matches it firmly. Clone size is shown for a subset of rows, as once, few, many or a class of expanded clone.

D,size,V,J,DNA,CDR3
TRBD2,NA,TRBV7-9,TRBJ2-2,TGTGCCAGCAGCTTAGTGGCGGGAGGAAACACCGGGGAGCTGTTTTTT,CASSLVAGGNTGELFF
NA,NA,TRBV12-3/TRBV12-4,TRBJ1-2,TGTGCCAGCAGTTTGAAGGTTCAGGACTATGGCTACACCTTC,CASSLKVQDYGYTF
NA,NA,TRBV20-1,TRBJ2-3,TGCAGTACGCGGGGATATAGCACAGATACGCAGTATTTT,CSTRGYSTDTQYF
NA,NA,TRBV6-6,TRBJ2-3,TGTGCCAGCAGTTACTCGATATTAGATACGCAGTATTTT,CASSYSILDTQYF
NA,NA,TRBV3-1,TRBJ1-1,TGTGCCAGCAGGACGGCCGAGAACACTGAAGCTTTCTTT,CASRTAENTEAFF
NA,few,TRBV10-3,TRBJ2-5,TGTGCCATCAGCCGGGACCCTCAAGAGACCCAGTACTTC,CAISRDPQETQYF
NA,many,TRBV20-1,TRBJ2-1,TGCAGTGCTAGAGATCTGAGGAGGCCCAACAATGAGCAGTTCTTC,CSARDLRRPNNEQFF
TRBD1,few,TRBV6-2/TRBV6-3,TRBJ1-1,TGTGCCAGCAGTCCCTCGGGACAGCCCATGAACACTGAAGCTTTCTTT,CASSPSGQPMNTEAFF
NA,many,TRBV27,TRBJ2-7,TGTGCCAGCAGTTTATCGTACGGCTCCTACGAGCAGTACTTC,CASSLSYGSYEQYF
NA,few,TRBV10-3,TRBJ2-5,TGTGCCAGCACCCGAGATCAGTCGCGAGAGACCCAGTACTTC,CASTRDQSRETQYF
NA,NA,TRBV7-2,TRBJ1-6,TGTGCCAGCAGCTTTAAGGGAGGGGACGGAGCACCCCTCCACTTT,CASSFKGGDGAPLHF
NA,NA,TRBV7-9,TRBJ1-6,TGTGCCAGCAGCTCCCGGATGGAAGGATCCCTCCACTTT,CASSSRMEGSLHF
TRBD1,NA,TRBV20-1,TRBJ2-4,TGCAGTGCTATGCCCACCGGGACAGTGGGAAACATTCAGTACTTC,CSAMPTGTVGNIQYF
NA,many,TRBV12-3/TRBV12-4,TRBJ2-1,TGTGCCAGCAGTCCCTCGACGGGCGAGCAGTTCTTC,CASSPSTGEQFF
NA,NA,TRBV7-6,TRBJ2-7,TGTGCCAGCAGCTCAATGGGACCGCCGTCGGGCGAGCAGTACTTC,CASSSMGPPSGEQYF
NA,many,TRBV20-1,TRBJ2-1,TGCAGTGCGGAATCCCCTCCGGGTAATGAGCAGTTCTTC,CSAESPPGNEQFF
NA,few,TRBV30,TRBJ1-5,TGTGCCTGGAGTGTGTCATCCAATCAGCCCCAGCATTTT,CAWSVSSNQPQHF
TRBD1,NA,TRBV2,TRBJ2-5,TGTGCCAGCAGTCGGACAGGGTTCGAAGAGACCCAGTACTTC,CASSRTGFEETQYF
TRBD1,NA,TRBV3-1,TRBJ1-2,TGTGCCAGCAGCGGAGACAGGGCCATCGCGGGCTACACCTTC,CASSGDRAIAGYTF
NA,NA,TRBV3-1,TRBJ1-1,TGTGCCAGCAGCCAAGAAGACGGACATCCGAACACTGAAGCTTTCTTT,CASSQEDGHPNTEAFF
TRBD1,NA,TRBV6-5,TRBJ1-1,TGTGCCAGCAGTGAGAGGGGGCCCCTTCGACCTGAAGCTTTCTTT,CASSERGPLRPEAFF
NA,NA,TRBV20-1,TRBJ2-1,TGCAGTGCCCGTTGGAGTGGGTACAATGAGCAGTTCTTC,CSARWSGYNEQFF
NA,NA,TRBV7-2,TRBJ2-7,TGTGCCAGCAGCTTCGTGACCTTAAGCTCCTACGAGCAGTACTTC,CASSFVTLSSYEQYF
NA,few,TRBV29-1,TRBJ1-3,TGCAGCGTTGGTTCTAGCTCTGGAAACACCATATATTTT,CSVGSSSGNTIYF